Listed below are T cell receptor beta chains from one sample, sequenced in a study of blood T cell repertoires in COVID-19. Profiled with immunoSEQ multiplex PCR; TCRdb holds only in-frame clones, not every one. The sample consists of around 100,000 clones, 85% to 90% of them appearing once. The specimen was peripheral blood. The origin of the receptors is a human donor in a cohort sampled during active COVID-19. Both conserved end residues are part of each CDR3. The D gene is left open where the match is weak. A row's size may be missing; if present it is once, few, many or a size class.

CDR3 protein,CDR3 DNA,V gene,D gene,J gene,CDR3 length,clone size
CASSPPPSGRGGANVLTF,TGTGCCAGCTCACCACCGCCTAGCGGGAGGGGAGGGGCCAACGTCCTGACTTTC,TRBV18,TRBD2,TRBJ2-6,18,NA
CASRGEGTSPLHF,TGTGCCAGCAGAGGGGAGGGAACCTCACCCCTCCACTTT,TRBV7-9,NA,TRBJ1-6,13,many
CASSRTLSSYEQYF,TGTGCCAGCAGTCGGACACTCAGCTCCTACGAGCAGTACTTC,TRBV6-5,NA,TRBJ2-7,14,NA
CASSLGGKRDQETQYF,TGTGCCAGCAGCTTGGGGGGAAAGAGGGACCAAGAGACCCAGTACTTC,TRBV5-6,NA,TRBJ2-5,16,NA
CASSSLSGSVYNEQFF,TGTGCCAGCAGCTCTCTTAGCGGGAGTGTCTACAATGAGCAGTTCTTC,TRBV11-2,TRBD2,TRBJ2-1,16,NA
CASSPPRQVDSNQPQHF,TGTGCCAGTAGTCCTCCCAGACAGGTCGATAGCAATCAGCCCCAGCATTTT,TRBV19,NA,TRBJ1-5,17,NA
CASSYGQDNQPQHF,TGTGCCAGCAGTTATGGGCAGGACAATCAGCCCCAGCATTTT,TRBV6-6,NA,TRBJ1-5,14,few
CASTGIRHNEQFF,TGTGCCAGCACCGGGATCAGACACAATGAGCAGTTCTTC,TRBV5-4,NA,TRBJ2-1,13,NA
CASSQSGRGAEAFF,TGTGCCAGCAGCCAAAGCGGGAGGGGCGCTGAAGCTTTCTTT,TRBV7-2,NA,TRBJ1-1,14,once
CASSPRGLAGTETQYF,TGTGCCAGCAGTCCCCGGGGACTAGCGGGAACTGAGACCCAGTACTTC,TRBV27,TRBD2,TRBJ2-5,16,NA
CAHRRAGGANEQFF,TGTGCCCACAGAAGGGCGGGAGGTGCTAATGAGCAGTTCTTC,TRBV10-3,TRBD2,TRBJ2-1,14,NA
CASSLGLAGDTQYF,TGTGCCAGCAGCTTAGGACTAGCGGGAGATACGCAGTATTTT,TRBV5-4,TRBD2,TRBJ2-3,14,NA
CASSIRVDTEAFF,TGTGCCAGTAGTATCAGGGTGGACACTGAAGCTTTCTTT,TRBV19,NA,TRBJ1-1,13,NA
CASSPFGQTPGNTIYF,TGTGCCAGCAGCCCATTTGGGCAAACCCCTGGAAACACCATATATTTT,TRBV27,NA,TRBJ1-3,16,NA
CASEFRRESSYEQYF,TGTGCCTCAGAATTCCGCAGGGAAAGCTCCTACGAGCAGTACTTC,TRBV30,NA,TRBJ2-7,15,NA
CASSKTEQRTDTQYF,TGTGCCAGCAGTAAGACAGAACAGCGCACAGATACGCAGTATTTT,TRBV9,NA,TRBJ2-3,15,NA
CASSSQGANTEAFF,TGTGCCAGCTCATCACAGGGGGCGAACACTGAAGCTTTCTTT,TRBV18,TRBD1,TRBJ1-1,14,once
CASKGTSVLETQYF,TGTGCCAGCAAGGGGACTAGCGTATTAGAGACCCAGTACTTC,TRBV28,TRBD2,TRBJ2-5,14,NA
CASSTGLAGGDTQYF,TGTGCCAGTAGTACTGGACTAGCGGGAGGAGATACGCAGTATTTT,TRBV19,TRBD2,TRBJ2-3,15,NA
CASSSVGQRDYEQYF,TGCGCCAGCAGCAGTGTTGGACAGCGGGACTACGAGCAGTACTTC,TRBV4-1,NA,TRBJ2-7,15,NA
CASSVGPSGGTNEQFF,TGTGCCAGCAGCGTAGGCCCTAGCGGGGGGACCAATGAGCAGTTCTTC,TRBV9,TRBD2,TRBJ2-1,16,NA
CATSLYGGFHTGELFF,TGTGCCACCAGCCTCTACGGGGGGTTCCACACCGGGGAGCTGTTTTTT,TRBV24-1,TRBD2,TRBJ2-2,16,NA
CAWAAVTGELFF,TGTGCCTGGGCTGCGGTAACCGGGGAGCTGTTTTTT,TRBV30,NA,TRBJ2-2,12,many
CASSQGLGVQETQYF,TGCGCCAGCAGCCAAGGTCTCGGGGTACAAGAGACCCAGTACTTC,TRBV4-3,NA,TRBJ2-5,15,NA
CASGSPTGGWGTQYF,TGTGCCAGCGGCTCTCCGACAGGGGGCTGGGGGACCCAGTACTTC,TRBV7-9,TRBD1,TRBJ2-5,15,NA
CASSQDRLAGGYEQYF,TGCGCCAGCAGCCAAGATAGACTAGCGGGGGGCTACGAGCAGTACTTC,TRBV4-3,TRBD2,TRBJ2-7,16,NA
CAIPGTGAYNEQFF,TGTGCCATCCCCGGGACAGGGGCGTACAATGAGCAGTTCTTC,TRBV2,TRBD1,TRBJ2-1,14,NA
CASSLVAGELFF,TGTGCCAGCAGCTTAGTTGCGGGGGAGCTGTTTTTT,TRBV11-1,NA,TRBJ2-2,12,NA
CASSLNRAMNTEAFF,TGTGCCAGCAGCTTAAACAGGGCGATGAACACTGAAGCTTTCTTT,TRBV7-3,NA,TRBJ1-1,15,NA
CASSRNLGGNSYNEQFF,TGCGCCAGCAGCCGTAACTTGGGAGGGAACTCCTACAATGAGCAGTTCTTC,TRBV5-1,TRBD2,TRBJ2-1,17,once
CASTDGQGHGYTF,TGTGCCAGCACTGACGGACAGGGCCATGGCTACACCTTC,TRBV6-4,TRBD1,TRBJ1-2,13,NA
CASSLGLAGVEEQFF,TGTGCCAGCAGCCTGGGACTAGCGGGAGTCGAAGAGCAGTTCTTC,TRBV7-7,TRBD2,TRBJ2-1,15,NA
CASSLARRDSQYF,TGTGCCAGCAGCTTAGCGCGTAGGGACTCCCAGTACTTC,TRBV7-2,NA,TRBJ2-5,13,NA
CASSYQGTGSGNTIYF,TGTGCCAGCAGTTACCAAGGGACAGGGAGCGGAAACACCATATATTTT,TRBV6-5,TRBD1,TRBJ1-3,16,NA
CASSMIGSQPQHF,TGTGCCAGTAGTATGATAGGGAGTCAGCCCCAGCATTTT,TRBV19,NA,TRBJ1-5,13,NA
CASSLGTAYEQYF,TGTGCCAGCAGTCTCGGGACAGCCTACGAGCAGTACTTC,TRBV27,TRBD1,TRBJ2-7,13,NA
CASSRELQGSRNTIYF,TGTGCCAGCAGCCGTGAATTACAGGGTAGCCGAAACACCATATATTTT,TRBV5-4,NA,TRBJ1-3,16,NA
CAWSRGTEAFF,TGTGCCTGGAGTAGGGGCACTGAAGCTTTCTTT,TRBV30,NA,TRBJ1-1,11,NA
CASSSDSTYEQYF,TGTGCCAGCAGTTCTGACAGCACCTACGAGCAGTACTTC,TRBV6-5,NA,TRBJ2-7,13,NA
CASSHSTVQETQYF,TGTGCCAGCAGCCACAGCACAGTTCAAGAGACCCAGTACTTC,TRBV3-1/TRBV3-2,NA,TRBJ2-5,14,NA
CATKQPTGIDQPQHF,TGTGCCACAAAACAACCGACAGGGATCGATCAGCCCCAGCATTTT,TRBV24-1,TRBD1,TRBJ1-5,15,NA
CASRTYGGKQFF,TGTGCCAGCAGGACCTACGGGGGAAAGCAGTTCTTC,TRBV2,NA,TRBJ2-1,12,NA
CASTHGGTGNYEQYF,TGCGCCAGCACCCATGGCGGGACAGGGAACTACGAGCAGTACTTC,TRBV5-1,TRBD1,TRBJ2-7,15,NA
CASSSDRKAGKLFF,TGTGCCAGCAGCTCGGACAGGAAGGCTGGAAAACTGTTTTTT,TRBV5-8,TRBD1,TRBJ1-4,14,NA
CASSLGPGGTQYF,TGTGCCAGCAGCTTAGGGCCGGGGGGTACGCAGTATTTT,TRBV7-2,TRBD2,TRBJ2-3,13,NA
CAISDDRRTEAFF,TGTGCCATCAGTGACGACAGGAGGACTGAAGCTTTCTTT,TRBV10-3,NA,TRBJ1-1,13,NA
CASSLIEALGVQPQHF,TGTGCCAGCAGTTTAATAGAAGCGCTAGGTGTCCAGCCCCAGCATTTT,TRBV28,NA,TRBJ1-5,16,NA
CASRLWATSGSYEQYF,TGTGCCAGCAGGTTGTGGGCAACTAGCGGGAGTTACGAGCAGTACTTC,TRBV5-4,TRBD2,TRBJ2-7,16,NA
CASSVTGTSGGNEQFF,TGTGCCAGCAGTGTTACCGGGACTAGCGGGGGCAATGAGCAGTTCTTC,TRBV6-4,TRBD2,TRBJ2-1,16,NA
CACKWQAYEQYF,TGTGCCTGCAAGTGGCAAGCCTACGAGCAGTACTTC,TRBV30,NA,TRBJ2-7,12,NA
CASRYSQAGGRETQYF,TGTGCCAGCAGATATTCCCAAGCGGGCGGGCGGGAGACCCAGTACTTC,TRBV2,NA,TRBJ2-5,16,NA
CASSTRGRGETQYF,TGTGCCAGCAGCACCAGGGGGCGCGGAGAGACCCAGTACTTC,TRBV5-4,TRBD1,TRBJ2-5,14,NA
CASSQVRQGSTNTEAFF,TGTGCCAGCAGCCAAGTGCGGCAGGGATCGACGAACACTGAAGCTTTCTTT,TRBV4-2,NA,TRBJ1-1,17,NA
CASSLPSRGRSYEQYF,TGTGCCAGCAGCTTACCTTCCAGGGGGCGTAGCTACGAGCAGTACTTC,TRBV5-6,TRBD1,TRBJ2-7,16,NA
CASSLAAGGVDTQYF,TGTGCCAGCAGCTTAGCTGCGGGAGGAGTAGATACGCAGTATTTT,TRBV7-2,TRBD2,TRBJ2-3,15,once
CSVLDTEAFF,TGCAGCGTCTTGGACACAGAAGCTTTCTTT,TRBV29-1,NA,TRBJ1-1,10,many
CASSSPGPLYGYTF,TGTGCCAGCAGCTCCCCAGGGCCCTTATATGGCTACACCTTC,TRBV13,NA,TRBJ1-2,14,NA
CASSSPAAVQYF,TGTGCCAGCAGTTCCCCCGCGGCGGTGCAGTACTTC,TRBV28,NA,TRBJ2-7,12,NA
CASSLVAGPSNEQFF,TGTGCCAGCAGTTTGGTAGCGGGTCCCAGCAATGAGCAGTTCTTC,TRBV27,TRBD2,TRBJ2-1,15,NA